This TCR beta chain is from a study of cytomegalovirus exposure and HLA in healthy donors. This clone occurred a few times. Its cognate antigen is unknown. The study's findings and limits: In a later analysis, HLA-associated TCR beta chains were more clonally expanded than equally common others. Exclusion applied to some V segments, including TRBV6-2 and TRBV6-3, as they were indistinguishable. The authors assumed roughly uniform sequencing depth across donors for presence/absence analyses. TCR association rates varied by HLA locus in a later analysis, with DRB1 highest and HLA-C lowest.

PCR involved 60 Vbeta and 13 Jbeta primers. Measured with immunoSEQ multiplex PCR; TCRdb has only the in-frame clones, and not every one. This table holds about 160,000 clones, 65% to 85% found once. This CDR3 is built from 14 residues. V was shortened by 1 base and J by 5 bases, with 10 bases between the two germline ends. Germline assignment: CDR1 SGHNT and CDR2 YYREEE (reference sequence). The V call is TRBV5-4, the J call TRBJ1-5; D may be TRBD1 (5 bases). Input material: PBMCs. This clonotype originated in a male donor in good health and CMV-seronegative. CDR3 region: CASSLIQGHQPQHF. CDR3 DNA sequence: TGTGCCAGCAGCTTGATTCAGGGCCATCAGCCCCAGCATTTT.